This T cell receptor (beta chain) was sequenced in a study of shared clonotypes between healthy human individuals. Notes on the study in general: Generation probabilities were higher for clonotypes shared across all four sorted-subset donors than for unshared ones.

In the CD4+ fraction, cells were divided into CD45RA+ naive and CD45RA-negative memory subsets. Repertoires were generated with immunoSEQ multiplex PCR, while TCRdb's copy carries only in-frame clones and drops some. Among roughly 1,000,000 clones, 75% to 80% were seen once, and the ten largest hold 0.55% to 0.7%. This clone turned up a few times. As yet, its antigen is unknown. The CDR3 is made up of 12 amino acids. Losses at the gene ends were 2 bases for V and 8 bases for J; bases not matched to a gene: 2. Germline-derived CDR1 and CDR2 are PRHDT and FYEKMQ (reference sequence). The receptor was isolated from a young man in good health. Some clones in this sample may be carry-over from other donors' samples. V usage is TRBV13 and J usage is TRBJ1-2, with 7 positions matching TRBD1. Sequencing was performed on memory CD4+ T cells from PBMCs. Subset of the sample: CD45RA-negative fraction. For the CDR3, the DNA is TGTGCCAGCAGCTTATACAGGGGAGGCTACACCTTC. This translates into CASSLYRGGYTF.